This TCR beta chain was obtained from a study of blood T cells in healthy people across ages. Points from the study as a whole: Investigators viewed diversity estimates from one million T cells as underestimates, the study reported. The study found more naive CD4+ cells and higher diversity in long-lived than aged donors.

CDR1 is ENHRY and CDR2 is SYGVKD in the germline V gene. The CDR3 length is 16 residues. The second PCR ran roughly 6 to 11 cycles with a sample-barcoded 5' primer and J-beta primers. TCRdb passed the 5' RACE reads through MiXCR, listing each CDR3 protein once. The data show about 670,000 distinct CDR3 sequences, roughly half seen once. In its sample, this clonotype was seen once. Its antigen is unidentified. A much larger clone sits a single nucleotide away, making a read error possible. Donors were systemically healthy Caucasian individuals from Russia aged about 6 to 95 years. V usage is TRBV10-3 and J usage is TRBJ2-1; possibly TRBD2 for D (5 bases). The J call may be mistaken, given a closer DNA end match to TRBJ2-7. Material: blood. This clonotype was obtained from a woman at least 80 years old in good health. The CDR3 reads CAISGLAGSAYNEQYF. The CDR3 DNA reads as TGTGCCATCAGTGGATTGGCTGGGAGCGCTTACAATGAGCAGTACTTC.